The clone carrying this T cell receptor (beta chain) was detected only a few times. The antigen is unknown. In TCRdb, the 5' RACE reads were re-called with MiXCR into one record per CDR3 protein. The table lists about 390,000 distinct CDR3 sequences, about 22% of them singletons. This specimen comes from a study of CD8 T cells in ankylosing spondylitis. Study-level findings and limits: Among TCR beta sequences, a motif of 7 to 9 highly homologous variants appeared characteristic of ankylosing spondylitis blood.

This receptor was obtained from a male donor with ankylosing spondylitis. Sample: blood, either unsorted or a sorted T cell fraction (not recorded which).

The CDR3 coding sequence is TGTGCCAGCAGCCCTGAGACAGGGTCAGATACGCAGTATTTT. This codes for CASSPETGSDTQYF. The chain uses TRBV28 and TRBJ2-3; 7 bases fit TRBD1. Germline V gives CDR1 MDHEN, CDR2 SYDVKM. The V gene end was trimmed by 6 bases and the J gene end by 4 bases; junction bases not matched to a gene: 7. The CDR3 is made up of 14 amino acids. Together with reference TRBV28 and TRBJ2-3, the CDR3 gives the full variable domain: DVKVTQSSRYLVKRTGEKVFLECVQDMDHENMFWYRQDPGLGLRLIYFSYDVKMKEKGDIPEGYSVSREKKERFSLILESASTNQTSMYLCASSPETGSDTQYFGPGTRLTVL.